The entry below gives a single T cell receptor (beta chain) sequence along with its context. There is no known antigen for this receptor. At one end, the junction sequence differs from germline, possibly due to a read error. cDNA synthesis used template-switch 5'RACE with a primer carrying a 10-nucleotide random unique molecular identifier tagging each TCR transcript. Each sequencing run produced over 180 million TCR-beta sequences covering 15-18 subjects. The RNeasy kit was used to extract total RNA. Using the KAPA Real-time Library Amplification kit, TCR-beta VDJ regions were amplified with primers for the TCR constant region and the 5'RACE anchor. Sample indexes and Illumina adaptors were added in a first PCR, after which library yield was increased in a second PCR. After purification with Ampure beads, the TCR product of roughly 650 bp was size-selected on a 2% E-gel SizeSelection system. Before pooling, libraries had their quality checked on a Bioanalyzer, their concentration measured with Qubit, and their quantity determined with the Kapa Library Quantification kit. An Illumina HiSeq 2500 was used to sequence the libraries paired-end at 2 x 150 bp. To increase sequence diversity, roughly 24-30% phiX was spiked into each library pool. From the authors' description of their analysis: Quality-filtered reads were processed with the UMI-based MiGEC pipeline, which removed over 85% of raw TCR sequences during error correction. VDJ genes were aligned to IMGT germline references, and clonotypes were defined by unique CDR3 amino acid sequence plus V-J genes. Clonal expansion, Shannon diversity and CDR3 relatedness (CalcPairwiseDistances, ClusterSamples) were evaluated with VDJtools, and phylogenetic trees were built with CLCbio workbench. Using coefficient-of-variation modelling across technical triplicates, the study counted a clone as expanded if it had at least 8 unique UMIs. TCRdb took the public reads, trimmed them with fastp at Q25, ran MiXCR for clone calling and kept in-frame beta chains. Every distinct CDR3 protein forms one entry, paired with its most common genes and DNA. TCRdb's processing, not the authors', yielded these V and J calls. The sample profile shows about 53,000 distinct CDR3 sequences; around a sixth of them were found once. Jointly, the top ten make up more than 3.5% of the sample.

CDR1 and CDR2 (MGHDK, SYGVNS) derive from the germline V gene. Inclusive of the bounding cysteine and phenylalanine, the CDR3 is 15 residues long. Only the CDR3 region is kept as DNA, spanning 45 bases read in frame from base 1. These data come from a study of neurological immune-mediated disorders (dated by TCRdb to about 2019). Looking at the study overall: Peripheral blood TCR-beta repertoires from patients with HTLV-I-associated myelopathy (HAM/TSP), patients with multiple sclerosis, and healthy controls were compared in the study using UMI-based sequencing. Alongside PBMC samples, the set of about 100 TCR-beta libraries contained longitudinal samples, technical triplicates, and paired CD4+ and CD8+ T-cell subsets that had been sorted. The cohort included some 66 subjects: about 14 with HAM/TSP, some 35 with multiple sclerosis, and some 20 healthy controls. Study-wide findings and limitations: No identical CDR3 amino acid sequences were shared among expanded clones across subjects, suggesting private TCR-beta repertoires in all groups. TCR clonal expansion was highest in HAM/TSP patients and lowest in MS patients, with MS patients falling below even healthy controls.

The healthy controls were volunteers from a blood bank in Maryland, USA. For unsorted PBMC libraries, 2 million PBMCs were used after storage in RNAlater at -80 degrees C until RNA extraction. Peripheral blood underwent Ficoll-Hypaque density gradient centrifugation to isolate PBMCs, which were then cryopreserved in liquid nitrogen. The sample consisted of PBMCs. The chain is encoded by TRBV25-1 joined to TRBJ2-2; the D element might be TRBD1 or TRBD2, as each aligns at 6 bases. This TCR came from a man in his fifties or sixties in good health. The bases read TGTTCCAGCAGTGAATATAGGGGGGACACCGGGGATCTGTTTTTT. This sequence encodes CSSSEYRGDTGDLFF.